The TCR beta chain described here comes from a study of OX40 agonist ivuxolimab in advanced cancers. V was pared by 2 bases and J by 9 bases, with 12 bases between. The CDR3 runs 13 residues. The V gene's germline CDR1 is SGDLS and CDR2 YYNGEE. General study results and limits: Within 6 weeks, CD4+ and CD8+ blood T cells expanded clonally at 0.1 to 3.0 mg/kg.

This clone was picked up a small number of times. Antigen unknown. Some clones are missing from TCRdb's copy, which holds only in-frame ones; the method was immunoSEQ multiplex PCR. This sample has under 90,000 clones, with approximately 90% found just once. The sequences come from CD4+ or CD8+ T cells sorted from blood, collected in a trial of the OX40 agonist ivuxolimab. The origin of this receptor is an adult with an advanced solid tumor such as melanoma, head and neck, liver or kidney cancer. This chain uses TRBV9 with TRBJ2-1; tentative D call: TRBD2 (6 bases). The CDR3: CASSVGTALEQFF. For the CDR3, the DNA is TGTGCCAGCAGCGTCGGGACTGCCCTTGAGCAGTTCTTC.